These 7 T cell receptor beta chains were all obtained from the same sample, sequenced in a study of blood T cell repertoires in COVID-19. Sequencing was performed with immunoSEQ multiplex PCR; in TCRdb, only in-frame clones are kept and a portion is missing. The table lists approximately 300,000 clones, 86% of them singletons. The material sequenced was PBMCs or T cells enriched from blood (not recorded which). The source is a young woman who had recovered from COVID-19.

The chain combines TRBV20-1 with TRBJ1-2, with TRBD1 matching over 9 bases. CDR3 size: 17 residues. Germline loops: CDR1 DFQATT, CDR2 SNEGSKA (reference sequence). V lost 3 bases, J lost 8 bases, and 19 bases stayed unmatched. The CDR3 nucleotides read TGCAGTGCTAGTAAACAGGGGGCTCAACCCAGCGCTTACGGCTACACCTTC. Amino acid sequence: CSASKQGAQPSAYGYTF.

The chain recombines TRBV3-1 (or the pseudogene TRBV3-2) with TRBJ1-4; D call uncertain. CDR3 size: 15 residues. Germline CDR1 and CDR2: LGHDT and YNNKEL (reference sequence). With 4 bases removed from V and 3 bases from J, the gap between germline ends came to 12 bases. CDR3 amino acids: CASSRSRFANEKLFF. CDR3 in DNA: TGTGCCAGCAGCCGAAGCAGGTTTGCTAATGAAAAACTGTTTTTT.

With respect to this clone: Other DNA sequences in this sample translate to the same CDR3. The J gene is TRBJ1-1, the V gene TRBV10-1; 7 bases fit TRBD1. V shed 4 bases, J shed 4 bases, and the junction held 3 bases outside the gene matches. Germline V gene lookup returns CDR1 WNHNN and CDR2 SYGVQD (reference sequence). CDR3 length: 13 residues. The CDR3 DNA sequence: TGCGCCAGCAGTGGGAACAGGGGCACTGAAGCTTTCTTT. This sequence encodes CASSGNRGTEAFF.

This sequence joins TRBV10-3 and TRBJ2-1, with 9 bases matching TRBD2. Germline V gene lookup returns CDR1 ENHRY and CDR2 SYGVKD. This CDR3 is 17 amino acids long. V lost 0 bases and J lost 9; bases outside the gene matches: 12. The CDR3 loop is CAISESTAGGGRGEQFF. As DNA, the CDR3 is TGTGCCATCAGTGAGTCTACAGCGGGAGGAGGTCGGGGTGAGCAGTTCTTC.

The chain is built from TRBV11-3 and TRBJ1-5; TRBD1 matches 8 bases. This CDR3 is 13 amino acids long. J gave up 6 bases and V 5 bases, and 3 bases lay outside the gene matches. In germline, CDR1 is SGHNT, CDR2 YENEEA. This CDR3 reads CASSTTGGQPQHF. The CDR3 DNA sequence: TGTGCCAGCAGCACTACAGGGGGTCAGCCCCAGCATTTT.

The CDR3 spells CASSSERAGGGSGREQYF. The CDR3, as DNA: TGTGCCAGCAGCTCCGAACGAGCGGGTGGCGGGTCTGGTCGGGAGCAGTACTTC. The chain is built from TRBV7-2 and TRBJ2-7, with D possibly TRBD2 on 6 matching bases. The V gene lost 4 bases and the J gene lost 7 bases, with 29 bases spanning the gap. Germline V gives CDR1 SGHTA, CDR2 FQGNSA. The CDR3 is 18 residues long. The full variable domain, with the rest looked up from reference TRBV7-2 and TRBJ2-7, is GAGVSQSPSNKVTEKGKDVELRCDPISGHTALYWYRQSLGQGLEFLIYFQGNSAPDKSGLPSDRFSAERTGGSVSTLTIQRTQQEDSAVYLCASSSERAGGGSGREQYFGPGTRLTVT.

V gene TRBV7-9 combines with J gene TRBJ2-4; 11 bases are a match to TRBD2. Trimming removed 2 bases from V and 2 bases from J; junction bases left unmatched: 2. Germline V gene sequence: CDR1 SEHNR, CDR2 FQNEAQ (reference sequence). CDR3 length: 16 residues. The CDR3 nucleotides read TGTGCCAGCAGCTTACGACTAGCGGGAACCAAAAACATTCAGTACTTC. It translates to CASSLRLAGTKNIQYF.